The entry below gives a single TCR beta chain sequence along with its context. The data stem from a study of blood T cell repertoires in COVID-19. Study overall: Samples representing acute and convalescent COVID-19 were sourced from the United States, Italy and Spain. T cells, B-cell-depleted T cells, or PBMCs provided the cDNA or gDNA that served as material.

Authors' data handling: How many nucleated cells were present was estimated from reference gene primer amplification. The data were produced by immunoSEQ multiplex PCR, yet TCRdb's version contains in-frame clones alone and is incomplete. V and J calls and clone size are as listed in that table; D and trimming were resolved from the DNA. The table includes fewer than 85,000 clones, over 70% detected once. J lost 7 bases, V lost 6 bases, and 31 bases had no gene match. The CDR3 covers 21 residues. Per the germline V gene, CDR1 is KGHDR and CDR2 is SFDVKD. The rearrangement uses TRBV24-1 and TRBJ2-7; 8 bases fit TRBD2. The source of this sequence is a man between 45 and 60 years old with active COVID-19. The sequenced sample was peripheral blood. The chain's CDR3 is CATSPTPGTSFTEGHRLEQYF. Here the CDR3 DNA reads TGTGCCACCAGTCCTACCCCCGGGACTAGTTTTACGGAGGGACATAGATTAGAGCAGTACTTC.